These T cell receptor beta chains were read from a single sample in a study of control samples from healthy donors and cancer patients. The repertoire was sequenced with immunoSEQ multiplex PCR; TCRdb's copy has only in-frame clones and lacks some. The sample shows approximately 140,000 clones, 88% of them seen only once. Sequenced: blood. The source of these receptors is a woman in her twenties or thirties in good health. CDR3s include the opening cysteine and the closing phenylalanine or tryptophan. D genes are given only for firm matches. Not all rows give a size; the values are once, few, many and, for expanded clones, a class.

size	length	D	J	V	DNA	CDR3
-	19	-	TRBJ1-6	TRBV28	TGTGCCAGCAGTTTATTCGGGGAGCTGGGGGCCTCCGGGAATTCACCCCTCCACTTT	CASSLFGELGASGNSPLHF
-	15	-	TRBJ1-3	TRBV11-2	TGTGCCAGCAGCACGGACAGTTACTCTGGAAACACCATATATTTT	CASSTDSYSGNTIYF
-	13	-	TRBJ1-6	TRBV12-3/TRBV12-4	TGTGCCAGCGCGTGGGGGGATAATTCACCCCTCCACTTT	CASAWGDNSPLHF
-	15	TRBD1	TRBJ1-1	TRBV2	TGTGCCAGCAGTGAAAACACAGGGGATGCGAGTGAAGCTTTCTTT	CASSENTGDASEAFF
-	15	-	TRBJ1-1	TRBV4-1	TGCGCCAGCAGCCAAGAGCCAGTCCTGAACACTGAAGCTTTCTTT	CASSQEPVLNTEAFF
-	15	-	TRBJ1-5	TRBV7-8	TGTGCCAGCAGCTTAGTGGACGGTTTAAATCAGCCCCAGCATTTT	CASSLVDGLNQPQHF
-	16	TRBD1	TRBJ2-2	TRBV11-2	TGTGCCAGCAGCTTGGGGACAGGGGTTCGCACCGGGGAGCTGTTTTTT	CASSLGTGVRTGELFF
once	15	TRBD1	TRBJ1-3	TRBV19	TGTGCCAGTACCCAGGGGGCTAGCTCTGGAAACACCATATATTTT	CASTQGASSGNTIYF
-	14	-	TRBJ1-1	TRBV3-1/TRBV3-2	TGTGCCAGCAGCCTCGCAGACCGAGGGGGGGGTGCTTTCTTT	CASSLADRGGGAFF
-	16	-	TRBJ1-3	TRBV5-1	TGCGCCAGCAGCTTGGAACCTCCCCGGGAAGGAAACACCATATATTTT	CASSLEPPREGNTIYF
-	15	-	TRBJ1-1	TRBV7-3	TGTGCCAGCAGCCCAGGTGGGGATTTGAACACTGAAGCTTTCTTT	CASSPGGDLNTEAFF
-	18	-	TRBJ2-3	TRBV9	TGTGCCAGCAGCGCATACGCCGTTGGGGAGTCGTCAAAAAGTACGCAGTATTTT	CASSAYAVGESSKSTQYF
-	13	-	TRBJ1-2	TRBV13	TGTGCCAGCAGCTTAGAAGGAGACCATGGCTACACCTTC	CASSLEGDHGYTF
-	15	TRBD1	TRBJ2-7	TRBV25-1	TGTGCCAGCAAAATCCCCGGGACAGGCTCCTACGAGCAGTACTTC	CASKIPGTGSYEQYF